This T cell receptor (beta chain) was observed in a study of T cell repertoires in cytomegalovirus infection. TCRdb itself ran the reads through MiXCR, one entry per CDR3 protein. This sample has approximately 730,000 distinct CDR3 sequences; 29% occur once, and the top ten carry over 10%. Trimming stripped 2 bases from V and 6 bases from J, with 11 bases between. The germline V gene encodes CDR1 MNHEY and CDR2 SMNVEV (reference sequence). This CDR3 is built from 14 residues. Comment on this clonotype: What it recognizes is unknown.

The clonotype was recovered from a human donor in good health (CMV status not recorded). Some clones in this sample may be carry-over from other donors' samples. This chain joins TRBV27 and TRBJ2-1, with D possibly being TRBD2 (5 bases). The sample in question was cultured CD8+ T cells from PBMCs, obtained from culture after CMV antigen stimulation. This CDR3 is CASSLDNRGNEQFF. For the CDR3, the DNA is TGTGCCAGCAGTTTAGACAACCGGGGCAATGAGCAGTTCTTC.